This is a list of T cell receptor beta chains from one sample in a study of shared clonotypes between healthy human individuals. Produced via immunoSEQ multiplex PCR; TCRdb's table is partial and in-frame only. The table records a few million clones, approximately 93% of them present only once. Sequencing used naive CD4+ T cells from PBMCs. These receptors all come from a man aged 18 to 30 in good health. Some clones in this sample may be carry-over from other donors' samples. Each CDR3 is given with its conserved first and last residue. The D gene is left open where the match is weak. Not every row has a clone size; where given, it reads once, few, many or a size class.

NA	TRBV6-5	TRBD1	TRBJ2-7	CASSLGTGGREQYF	TGTGCCAGCAGTCTCGGGACAGGGGGTCGCGAGCAGTACTTC
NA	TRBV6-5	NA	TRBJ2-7	CASSYQVSSYEQYF	TGTGCCAGCAGTTACCAGGTCAGCTCCTACGAGCAGTACTTC
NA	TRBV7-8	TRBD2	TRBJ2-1	CASSLRGLAGDLYNEQFF	TGTGCCAGCAGCCTAAGGGGACTAGCGGGAGACCTCTACAATGAGCAGTTCTTC
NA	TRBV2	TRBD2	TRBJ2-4	CASKSGRGGNIQYF	TGTGCCAGCAAGAGCGGGAGAGGCGGAAACATTCAGTACTTC
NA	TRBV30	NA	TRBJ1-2	CAWSVSRAGGYTF	TGTGCCTGGAGTGTAAGCAGGGCCGGTGGCTACACCTTC
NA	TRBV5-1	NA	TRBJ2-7	CASSNPPVSPGEQYF	TGCGCCAGCAGTAACCCCCCCGTCTCGCCCGGCGAGCAGTACTTC
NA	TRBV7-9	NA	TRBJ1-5	CASSLTLGPQHF	TGTGCCAGCAGCCTGACGCTGGGGCCCCAGCATTTT
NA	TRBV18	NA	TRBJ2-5	CASSPGVAEQETQYF	TGTGCCAGCTCACCAGGTGTAGCGGAGCAAGAGACCCAGTACTTC
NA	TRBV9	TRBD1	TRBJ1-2	CASSVGDRLDYGYTF	TGTGCCAGCAGCGTAGGGGACAGACTTGACTATGGCTACACCTTC
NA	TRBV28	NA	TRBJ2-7	CASSSPSPGTSGEQYF	TGTGCCAGCAGTTCACCCTCCCCAGGGACCTCCGGGGAGCAGTACTTC
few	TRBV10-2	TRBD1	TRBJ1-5	CASTVGQGSQPQHF	TGCGCCAGCACTGTGGGACAGGGGAGTCAGCCCCAGCATTTT
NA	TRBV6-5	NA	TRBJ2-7	CASSYSEVGSYEQYF	TGTGCCAGCAGTTACTCGGAGGTGGGCTCCTACGAGCAGTACTTC
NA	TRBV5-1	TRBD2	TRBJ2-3	CASSIGTSGDSQYF	TGCGCCAGCAGCATCGGGACTAGCGGGGATTCGCAGTATTTT
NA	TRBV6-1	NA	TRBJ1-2	CASSEGFLANYGYTF	TGTGCCAGCAGTGAAGGGTTTTTAGCTAACTATGGCTACACCTTC
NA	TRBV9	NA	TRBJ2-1	CASSVGAWSSYPEQFF	TGTGCCAGCAGCGTAGGTGCCTGGAGTAGTTACCCTGAGCAGTTCTTC
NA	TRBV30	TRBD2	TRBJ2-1	CACFVAGGPGSEQFF	TGTGCCTGTTTCGTGGCGGGAGGGCCGGGAAGTGAGCAGTTCTTC
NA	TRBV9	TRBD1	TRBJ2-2	CASSFSPGGTGGSGELFF	TGTGCCAGCAGCTTCTCCCCCGGCGGGACAGGGGGCTCCGGGGAGCTGTTTTTT
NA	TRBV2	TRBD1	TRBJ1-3	CASSEGQGIISGNTIYF	TGTGCCAGCAGTGAGGGACAGGGCATAATCTCTGGAAACACCATATATTTT
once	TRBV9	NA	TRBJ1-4	CASSVLQGGHEKLFF	TGTGCCAGCAGCGTTCTACAAGGCGGCCATGAAAAACTGTTTTTT
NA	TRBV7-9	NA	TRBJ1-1	CASSPIDRMNTEAFF	TGTGCCAGCAGCCCCATAGACAGAATGAACACTGAAGCTTTCTTT
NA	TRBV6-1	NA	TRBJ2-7	CASSEWSVSSYEQYF	TGTGCCAGCAGTGAATGGTCGGTAAGCTCCTACGAGCAGTACTTC
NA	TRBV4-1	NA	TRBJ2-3	CASSGRTDPSTDTQYF	TGCGCCAGCAGCGGTCGGACAGATCCTAGCACAGATACGCAGTATTTT
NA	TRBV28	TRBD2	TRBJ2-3	CASSLLSWDPGGLNTDTQYF	TGTGCCAGCAGTTTACTCTCGTGGGACCCCGGGGGACTAAACACAGATACGCAGTATTTT
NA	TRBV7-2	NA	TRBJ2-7	CASSLARVYEQYF	TGTGCCAGCAGCTTAGCGCGCGTCTACGAGCAGTACTTC
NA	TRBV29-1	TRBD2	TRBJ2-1	CSVHSGRSDEQFF	TGCAGCGTCCATAGCGGGAGGAGCGATGAGCAGTTCTTC
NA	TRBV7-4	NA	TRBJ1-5	CASSFVQGNQPQHF	TGTGCCAGCAGTTTTGTACAGGGCAATCAGCCCCAGCATTTT
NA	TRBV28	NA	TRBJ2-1	CASSDRANEQFF	TGTGCCAGCAGTGACAGAGCGAATGAGCAGTTCTTC
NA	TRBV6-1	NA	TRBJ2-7	CASQDRLNSYEQYF	TGTGCCAGCCAGGACAGACTTAACTCCTACGAGCAGTACTTC
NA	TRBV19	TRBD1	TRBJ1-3	CASSPWTGNSGNTIYF	TGTGCCAGTAGTCCCTGGACAGGTAACTCTGGAAACACCATATATTTT
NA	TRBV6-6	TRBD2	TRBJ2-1	CASSSPPPGGNNEQFF	TGTGCCAGCAGTTCCCCTCCCCCGGGAGGCAACAATGAGCAGTTCTTC
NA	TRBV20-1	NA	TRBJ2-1	CSAPDLNEQFF	TGCAGTGCACCGGACCTTAATGAGCAGTTCTTC
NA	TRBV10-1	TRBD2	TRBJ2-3	CASSESVSGIDTQYF	TGCGCCAGCAGTGAATCGGTTAGCGGGATAGATACGCAGTATTTT
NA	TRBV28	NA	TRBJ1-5	CASSSLQPQHF	TGTGCCAGCAGTAGTCTTCAGCCCCAGCATTTT
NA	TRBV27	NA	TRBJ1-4	CASSFAVAGPIRASREKLFF	TGTGCCAGCAGTTTTGCAGTGGCGGGACCTATCCGGGCCTCTAGGGAAAAACTGTTTTTT
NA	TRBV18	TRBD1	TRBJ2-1	CASSPGTVSYNEQFF	TGTGCCAGCTCACCCGGGACAGTTTCCTACAATGAGCAGTTCTTC
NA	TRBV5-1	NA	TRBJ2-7	CASSLYGVSLYEQYF	TGCGCCAGCAGCTTGTATGGGGTCAGCCTCTACGAGCAGTACTTC
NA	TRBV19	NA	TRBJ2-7	CASSSPGTTYEQYF	TGTGCCAGTAGCTCTCCGGGCACTACCTACGAGCAGTACTTC
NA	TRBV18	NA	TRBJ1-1	CASSRKDSLNTEAFF	TGTGCCAGCTCACGAAAGGACTCCCTGAACACTGAAGCTTTCTTT
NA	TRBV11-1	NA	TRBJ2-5	CASSSLEGKETQYF	TGTGCCAGCAGCAGTTTAGAAGGAAAAGAGACCCAGTACTTC
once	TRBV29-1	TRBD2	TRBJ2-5	CSVRGTSGRETQYF	TGCAGCGTTCGGGGGACTAGCGGGAGAGAGACCCAGTACTTC
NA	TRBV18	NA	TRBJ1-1	CASSPAVIKNTEAFF	TGTGCCAGCTCACCAGCTGTGATTAAGAACACTGAAGCTTTCTTT
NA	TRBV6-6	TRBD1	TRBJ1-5	CASSWDRADQPQHF	TGTGCCAGCAGTTGGGACAGGGCGGATCAGCCCCAGCATTTT
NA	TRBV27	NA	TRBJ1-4	CASRDIATNEKLFF	TGTGCCAGCCGGGACATTGCAACTAATGAAAAACTGTTTTTT
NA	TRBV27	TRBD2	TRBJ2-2	CASSWQRGAGAGELFF	TGTGCCAGCAGTTGGCAGCGGGGGGCCGGGGCCGGGGAGCTGTTTTTT
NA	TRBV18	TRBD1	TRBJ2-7	CASSPNRDRAYEQYF	TGTGCCAGTTCCCCTAACCGGGACAGGGCTTACGAGCAGTACTTC
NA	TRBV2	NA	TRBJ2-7	CASNLRGAESGEQYF	TGTGCCAGCAACTTACGGGGCGCTGAATCGGGGGAGCAGTACTTC
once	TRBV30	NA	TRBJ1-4	CAWSPLTGQSTNEKLFF	TGTGCCTGGAGTCCTTTAACCGGACAGTCAACTAATGAAAAACTGTTTTTT
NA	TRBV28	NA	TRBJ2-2	CASTHRLSARTGELFF	TGTGCCAGCACCCATCGTTTGTCGGCGCGGACCGGGGAGCTGTTTTTT
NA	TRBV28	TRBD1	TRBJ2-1	CASRPTGGRNNEQFF	TGTGCCAGCAGACCTACAGGGGGCAGAAACAATGAGCAGTTCTTC
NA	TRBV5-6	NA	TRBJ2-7	CASSRDSPYEQYF	TGTGCCAGCAGCCGGGACTCCCCCTACGAGCAGTACTTC
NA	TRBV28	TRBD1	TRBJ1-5	CASRLQGDQPQHF	TGTGCCAGCAGGTTACAGGGGGATCAGCCCCAGCATTTT
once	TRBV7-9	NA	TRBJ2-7	CASTRTGRYEQYF	TGTGCCAGCACCCGAACGGGGCGCTACGAGCAGTACTTC
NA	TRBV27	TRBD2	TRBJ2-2	CASSLRQGGTSGSIKTGELFF	TGTGCCAGCAGTTTACGACAAGGAGGGACTAGCGGGAGCATCAAGACCGGGGAGCTGTTTTTT
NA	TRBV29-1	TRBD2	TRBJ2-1	CSTPTFQLATSKGDNEQFF	TGCAGCACCCCGACTTTTCAATTAGCGACTAGCAAGGGCGACAATGAGCAGTTCTTC
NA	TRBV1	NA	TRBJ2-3	CTSSQECPKMGGGPPADTQYF	TGCACCAGCAGCCAAGAGTGTCCCAAAATGGGCGGGGGGCCCCCGGCGGATACGCAGTATTTT
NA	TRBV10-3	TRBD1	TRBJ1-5	CAISGDRENQPQHF	TGTGCCATCAGTGGGGACAGGGAGAATCAGCCCCAGCATTTT
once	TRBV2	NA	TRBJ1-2	CASTGSSGAGTVGNYGYTF	TGTGCCAGCACGGGGTCCTCGGGAGCGGGGACCGTCGGGAACTATGGCTACACCTTC
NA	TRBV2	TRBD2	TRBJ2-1	CASSTSGRDNEQFF	TGTGCCAGCAGTACTAGCGGGAGAGACAATGAGCAGTTCTTC
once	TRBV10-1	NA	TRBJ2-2	CASSESGRSTGELFF	TGCGCCAGCAGTGAGTCGGGGAGGAGCACCGGGGAGCTGTTTTTT
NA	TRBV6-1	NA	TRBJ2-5	CASSDMTREETQYF	TGTGCCAGCAGTGATATGACGAGAGAAGAGACCCAGTACTTC